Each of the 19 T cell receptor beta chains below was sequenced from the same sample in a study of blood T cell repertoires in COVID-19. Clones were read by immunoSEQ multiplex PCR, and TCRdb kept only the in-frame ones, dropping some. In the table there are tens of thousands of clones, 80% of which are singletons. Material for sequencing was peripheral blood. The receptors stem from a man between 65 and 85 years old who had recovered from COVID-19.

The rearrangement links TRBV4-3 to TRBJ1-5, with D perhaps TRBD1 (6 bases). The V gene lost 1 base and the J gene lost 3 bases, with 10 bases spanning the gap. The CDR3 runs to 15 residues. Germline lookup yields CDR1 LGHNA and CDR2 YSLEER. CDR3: CASSQGGGPNQPQHF. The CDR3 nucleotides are TGCGCCAGCAGCCAAGGTGGGGGCCCCAATCAGCCCCAGCATTTT.

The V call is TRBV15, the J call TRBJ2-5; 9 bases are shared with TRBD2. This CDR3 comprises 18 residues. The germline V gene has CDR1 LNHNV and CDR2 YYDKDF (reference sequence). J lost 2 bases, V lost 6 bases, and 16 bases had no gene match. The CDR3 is CATRQTAGGLFTQETQYF. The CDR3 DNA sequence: TGTGCCACCAGGCAGACGGCGGGGGGGCTTTTCACTCAAGAGACCCAGTACTTC.

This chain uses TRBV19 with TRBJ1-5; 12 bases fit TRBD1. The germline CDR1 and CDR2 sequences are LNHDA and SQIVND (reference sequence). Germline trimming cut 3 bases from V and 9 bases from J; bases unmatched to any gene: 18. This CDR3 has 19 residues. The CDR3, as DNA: TGTGCCAGTAGTATTACCGGGACAGGGGGCAAGGGGAAGGTATTGCCCCAGCATTTT. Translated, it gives CASSITGTGGKGKVLPQHF.

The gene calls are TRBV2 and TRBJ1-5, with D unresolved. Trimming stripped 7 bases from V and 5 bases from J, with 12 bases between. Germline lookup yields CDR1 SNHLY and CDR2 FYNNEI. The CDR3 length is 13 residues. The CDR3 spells CASTGLRDQPQHF. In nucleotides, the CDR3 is TGTGCCAGCACCGGCTTGCGGGATCAGCCCCAGCATTTT. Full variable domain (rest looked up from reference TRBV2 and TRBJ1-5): EPEVTQTPSHQVTQMGQEVILRCVPISNHLYFYWYRQILGQKVEFLVSFYNNEISEKSEIFDDQFSVERPDGSNFTLKIRSTKLEDSAMYFCASTGLRDQPQHFGDGTRLSIL.

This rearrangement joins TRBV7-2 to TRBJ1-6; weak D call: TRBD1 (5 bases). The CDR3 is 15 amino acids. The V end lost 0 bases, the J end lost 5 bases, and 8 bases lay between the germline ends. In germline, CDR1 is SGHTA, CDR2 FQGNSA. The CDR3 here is CASSLAGQNNSPLHF. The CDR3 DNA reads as TGTGCCAGCAGCTTAGCGGGGCAGAATAATTCACCCCTCCACTTT.

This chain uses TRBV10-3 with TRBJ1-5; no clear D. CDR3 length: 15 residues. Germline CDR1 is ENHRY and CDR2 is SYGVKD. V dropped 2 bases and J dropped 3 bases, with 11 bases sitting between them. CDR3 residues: CAISENVGNNQPQHF. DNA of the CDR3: TGTGCCATCAGTGAGAATGTCGGGAACAATCAGCCCCAGCATTTT.

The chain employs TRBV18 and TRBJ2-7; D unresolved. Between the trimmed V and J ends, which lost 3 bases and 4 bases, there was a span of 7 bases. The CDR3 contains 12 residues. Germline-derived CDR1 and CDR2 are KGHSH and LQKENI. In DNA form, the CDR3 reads TGTGCCAGCTCACCCCGAGGATACGAGCAGTACTTC. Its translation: CASSPRGYEQYF.

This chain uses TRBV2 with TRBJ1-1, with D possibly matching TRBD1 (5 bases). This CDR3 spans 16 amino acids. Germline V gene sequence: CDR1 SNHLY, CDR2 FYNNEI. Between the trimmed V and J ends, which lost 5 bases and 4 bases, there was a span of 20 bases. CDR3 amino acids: CASSPTTGSRSTEAFF. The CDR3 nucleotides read TGTGCCAGCAGTCCAACCACAGGAAGTCGAAGCACTGAAGCTTTCTTT. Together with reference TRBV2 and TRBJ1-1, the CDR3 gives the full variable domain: EPEVTQTPSHQVTQMGQEVILRCVPISNHLYFYWYRQILGQKVEFLVSFYNNEISEKSEIFDDQFSVERPDGSNFTLKIRSTKLEDSAMYFCASSPTTGSRSTEAFFGQGTRLTVV.

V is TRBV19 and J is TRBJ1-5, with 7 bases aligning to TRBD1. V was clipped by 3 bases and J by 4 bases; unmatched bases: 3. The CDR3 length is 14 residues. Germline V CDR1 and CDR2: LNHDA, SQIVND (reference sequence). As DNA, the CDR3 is TGTGCCAGTAGTATGGGACAGATAAATCAGCCCCAGCATTTT. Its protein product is CASSMGQINQPQHF. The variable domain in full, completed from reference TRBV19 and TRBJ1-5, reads DGGITQSPKYLFRKEGQNVTLSCEQNLNHDAMYWYRQDPGQGLRLIYYSQIVNDFQKGDIAEGYSVSREKKESFPLTVTSAQKNPTAFYLCASSMGQINQPQHFGDGTRLSIL.

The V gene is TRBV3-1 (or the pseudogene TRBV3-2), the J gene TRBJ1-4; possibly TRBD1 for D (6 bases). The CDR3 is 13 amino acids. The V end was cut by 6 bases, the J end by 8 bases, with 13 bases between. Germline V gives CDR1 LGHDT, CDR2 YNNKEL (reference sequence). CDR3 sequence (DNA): TGTGCCAGCAGGAAACAGGGCGGGGAAAAACTGTTTTTT. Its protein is CASRKQGGEKLFF.

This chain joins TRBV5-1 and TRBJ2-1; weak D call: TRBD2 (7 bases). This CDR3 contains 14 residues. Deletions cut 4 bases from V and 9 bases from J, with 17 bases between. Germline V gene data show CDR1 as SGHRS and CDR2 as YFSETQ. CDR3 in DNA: TGCGCCAGCAGCCCCCGGGGGGCCTCTATTGAGCAGTTCTTC. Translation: CASSPRGASIEQFF.

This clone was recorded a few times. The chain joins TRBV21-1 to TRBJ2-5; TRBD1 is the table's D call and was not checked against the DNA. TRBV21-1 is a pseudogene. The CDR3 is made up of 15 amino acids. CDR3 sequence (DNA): TGTGCCAGCAGCAAAGGATGGCGAAGGGGAGAGACCCAGTACTTC. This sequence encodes CASSKGWRRGETQYF.

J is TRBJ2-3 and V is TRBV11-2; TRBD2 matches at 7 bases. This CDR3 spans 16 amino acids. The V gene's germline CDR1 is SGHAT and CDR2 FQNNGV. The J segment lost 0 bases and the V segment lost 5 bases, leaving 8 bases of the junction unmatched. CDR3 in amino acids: CASSPGRGSSTDTQYF. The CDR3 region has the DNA TGTGCCAGCAGCCCCGGCCGCGGGAGTAGCACAGATACGCAGTATTTT. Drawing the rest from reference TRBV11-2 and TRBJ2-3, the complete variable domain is EAGVAQSPRYKIIEKRQSVAFWCNPISGHATLYWYQQILGQGPKLLIQFQNNGVVDDSQLPKDRFSAERLKGVDSTLKIQPAKLEDSAVYLCASSPGRGSSTDTQYFGPGTRLTVL.

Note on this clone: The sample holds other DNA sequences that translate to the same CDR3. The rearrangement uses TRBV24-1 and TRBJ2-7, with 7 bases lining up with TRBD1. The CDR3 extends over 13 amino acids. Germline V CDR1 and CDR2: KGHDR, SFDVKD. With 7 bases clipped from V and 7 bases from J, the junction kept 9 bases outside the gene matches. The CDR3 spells CATSRDRVDEQYF. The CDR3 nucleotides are TGTGCCACCAGCAGGGACAGAGTAGATGAGCAGTACTTC.

The CDR3 bases are TGTGCCAGCAGCTCTGCACCGGGACAGGGGAATCAGCCCCAGCATTTT. This sequence encodes CASSSAPGQGNQPQHF. The V call is TRBV7-2, the J call TRBJ1-5, with 10 nucleotides matching TRBD1. The CDR3 runs to 16 residues. Germline V CDR1 and CDR2: SGHTA, FQGNSA. V shed 4 bases, J shed 4 bases, and the junction held 7 bases outside the gene matches.

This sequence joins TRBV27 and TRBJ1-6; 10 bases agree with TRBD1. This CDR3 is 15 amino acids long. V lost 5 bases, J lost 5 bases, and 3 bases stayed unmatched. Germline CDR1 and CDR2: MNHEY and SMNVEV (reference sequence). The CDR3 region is CASSAGQGDNSPLHF. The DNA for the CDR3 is TGTGCCAGCAGTGCCGGACAGGGGGATAATTCACCCCTCCACTTT.

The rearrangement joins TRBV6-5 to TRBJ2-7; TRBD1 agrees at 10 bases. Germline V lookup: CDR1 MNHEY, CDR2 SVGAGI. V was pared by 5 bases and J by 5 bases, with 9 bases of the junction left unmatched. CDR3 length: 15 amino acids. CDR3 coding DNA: TGTGCCAGCAGTCCTCCGACAGGGGGCGTAAACGAGCAGTACTTC. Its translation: CASSPPTGGVNEQYF.

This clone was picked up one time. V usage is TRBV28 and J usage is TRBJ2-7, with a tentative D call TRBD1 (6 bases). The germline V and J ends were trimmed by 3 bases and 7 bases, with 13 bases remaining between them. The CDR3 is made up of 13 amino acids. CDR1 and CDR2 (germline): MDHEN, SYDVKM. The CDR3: CASSFQGSGEQYF. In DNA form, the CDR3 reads TGTGCCAGCAGTTTTCAGGGGTCGGGGGAGCAGTACTTC.

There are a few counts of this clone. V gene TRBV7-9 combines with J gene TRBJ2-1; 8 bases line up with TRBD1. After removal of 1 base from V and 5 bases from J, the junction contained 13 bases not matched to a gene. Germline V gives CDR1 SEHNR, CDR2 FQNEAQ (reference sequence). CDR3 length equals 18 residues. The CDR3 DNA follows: TGTGCCAGCAGCTTAGGACAATGGACAGGGCGAGGGGACAATGAGCAGTTCTTC. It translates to CASSLGQWTGRGDNEQFF.